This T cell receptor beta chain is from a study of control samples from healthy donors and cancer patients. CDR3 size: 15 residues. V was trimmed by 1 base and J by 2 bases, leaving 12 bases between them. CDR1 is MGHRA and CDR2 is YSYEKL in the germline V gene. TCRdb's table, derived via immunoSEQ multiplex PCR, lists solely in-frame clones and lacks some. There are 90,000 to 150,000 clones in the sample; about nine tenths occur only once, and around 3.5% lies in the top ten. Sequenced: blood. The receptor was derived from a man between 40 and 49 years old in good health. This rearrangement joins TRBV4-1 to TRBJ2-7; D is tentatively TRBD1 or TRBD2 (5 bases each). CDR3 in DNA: TGCGCCAGCAGCCAAGGGGATCTGGGGGCCTACGAGCAGTACTTC. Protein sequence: CASSQGDLGAYEQYF.